These T cell receptor gamma chains were read from a single sample in a study of intestinal T cells in coeliac disease. TCRdb re-called clones from the multiplex PCR reads via CATT. The sample lists approximately 350 gamma-chain clones, around 60% occurring once. The source material was a duodenal biopsy. The receptors come from a human donor who served as a control with a normal duodenal biopsy, not a healthy volunteer. Both conserved end residues are part of each CDR3. The size field is filled for only some rows; it gives once, few, many or a size class.

TRGJ1/TRGJ2	few	TRGV3	CATWDRRDYKKLF	TGTGCCACCTGGGACAGGCGGGATTATAAGAAACTCTTT
TRGJ1/TRGJ2	NA	TRGV2	CATVGRAKDGKLF	TGTGCCACCGTGGGACGGGCGAAGGATGGGAAACTCTTT
TRGJP1	NA	TRGV2	CATWDGRASPGWFKIF	TGTGCCACCTGGGACGGGCGGGCGTCACCTGGTTGGTTCAAGATATTT
TRGJ1/TRGJ2	NA	TRGV2	CATWDSSPHYYKKLF	TGTGCCACCTGGGACTCCAGCCCCCATTATTATAAGAAACTCTTT
TRGJP1	NA	TRGV10	CAAWDHSPHTTGWFKIF	TGTGCTGCGTGGGATCACAGTCCCCATACCACTGGTTGGTTCAAGATATTT
TRGJ1/TRGJ2	NA	TRGV10	CAAWGSPCGKLF	TGTGCTGCGTGGGGATCCCCGTGTGGGAAACTCTTT
TRGJP1	NA	TRGV10	CAAWDWDTTGWFKIF	TGTGCTGCGTGGGATTGGGATACCACTGGTTGGTTCAAGATATTT
TRGJ1/TRGJ2	NA	TRGV2	CATWDGPKRYCKKLF	TGTGCCACCTGGGACGGGCCTAAGAGGTATTGTAAGAAACTCTTT
TRGJ1/TRGJ2	few	TRGV2	CATWDGAGANYYKKLF	TGTGCCACCTGGGACGGGGCCGGGGCGAATTATTATAAGAAACTCTTT
TRGJ1/TRGJ2	NA	TRGV2	CATWGVGYYKKLF	TGTGCCACCTGGGGGGTGGGTTATTATAAGAAACTCTTT
TRGJ1/TRGJ2	NA	TRGV4	CAHLGTGRGRKKLF	TGTGCCCACCTCGGGACCGGGAGGGGACGTAAGAAACTCTTT
TRGJP1	NA	TRGV2	CATLGRAGVTGWFKIF	TGTGCCACCTTGGGACGGGCGGGCGTCACTGGTTGGTTCAAGATATTT
TRGJ1/TRGJ2	NA	TRGV3	CATWDRQLPCYKKLF	TGTGCCACCTGGGACAGACAATTGCCATGTTATAAGAAACTCTTT
TRGJ1/TRGJ2	NA	TRGV10	CAAWDWVSKKLF	TGTGCTGCGTGGGATTGGGTTAGTAAGAAACTCTTT
TRGJP1	NA	TRGV2	CATWDGAFGWFKIF	TGTGCCACCTGGGACGGGGCCTTCGGTTGGTTCAAGATATTT
TRGJP1	NA	TRGV2	CAHPGRAGVTGWFKIF	TGTGCCCACCCGGGACGGGCGGGCGTCACTGGTTGGTTCAAGATATTT
TRGJP1	NA	TRGV2	CATWERAGVTGWFKIF	TGTGCCACCTGGGAGCGGGCGGGCGTCACTGGTTGGTTCAAGATATTT
TRGJ1/TRGJ2	NA	TRGV10	CAAWDLRGKKLF	TGTGCTGCGTGGGATTTAAGGGGTAAGAAACTCTTT
TRGJP1	NA	TRGV10	CAAVGLTGPHTTGWFKIF	TGTGCTGCCGTGGGACTCACAGGTCCCCATACCACTGGTTGGTTCAAGATATTT
TRGJ1/TRGJ2	large	TRGV2	CATWDDGYYKKLF	TGTGCCACCTGGGACGATGGATATTATAAGAAACTCTTT
TRGJ1/TRGJ2	NA	TRGV8	CAPGIPGSLYYKKLF	TGTGCACCTGGGATACCAGGGTCGCTTTATTATAAGAAACTCTTT
TRGJ1/TRGJ2	once	TRGV9	CALVFPVHKKLF	TGTGCCCTTGTTTTTCCCGTCCATAAGAAACTCTTT
TRGJ1/TRGJ2	NA	TRGV2	CATWDVQPHYYKKLF	TGTGCCACCTGGGACGTCCAGCCCCATTATTATAAGAAACTCTTT
TRGJ1/TRGJ2	few	TRGV2	CADLGRIYYKKLF	TGTGCCGACCTGGGACGGATTTATTATAAGAAACTCTTT
TRGJP2	once	TRGV2	CATWDLDSSDWIKTF	TGTGCCACCTGGGATCTTGATAGTAGTGATTGGATCAAGACGTTT
TRGJP2	NA	TRGV2	CATWDGSWIKTF	TGTGCCACCTGGGACGGATCTTGGATCAAGACGTTT
TRGJ1/TRGJ2	large	TRGV4	CATWDGPYYKKLF	TGTGCCACCTGGGATGGGCCTTATTATAAGAAACTCTTT
TRGJ1/TRGJ2	NA	TRGV9	CACGGIYYKKLF	TGTGCTTGTGGGGGAATCTATTATAAGAAACTCTTT
TRGJP1	NA	TRGV11	CACWIRSIPAGWFKIF	TGTGCCTGCTGGATTAGGTCTATACCAGCTGGTTGGTTCAAGATATTT
TRGJ1/TRGJ2	NA	TRGV10	CAAWEVKSFYYKKLF	TGTGCTGCGTGGGAAGTCAAGTCCTTTTATTATAAGAAACTCTTT
TRGJP1	NA	TRGV10	CAAWGATLGWFKIF	TGTGCTGCGTGGGGGGCCACACTGGGTTGGTTCAAGATATTT
TRGJP2	NA	TRGV2	CATWDGILIKTF	TGTGCCACCTGGGACGGGATCTTGATCAAGACGTTT
TRGJ1/TRGJ2	hyperexpanded	TRGV10	CAAWDNYKDYYKKLF	TGTGCTGCGTGGGATAATTACAAGGATTATTATAAGAAACTCTTT
TRGJP	NA	TRGV10	CAAWDHQVPITTGWFKVF	TGTGCTGCGTGGGATCACCAGGTCCCCATAACCACTGGTTGGTTCAAGGTATTT
TRGJ1/TRGJ2	NA	TRGV3	CAPGTGLYYKKLF	TGTGCACCTGGGACAGGCCTTTATTATAAGAAACTCTTT
TRGJP1	NA	TRGV11	CACWIRSYTTGWFKIF	TGTGCCTGCTGGATTAGGTCTTATACCACTGGTTGGTTCAAGATATTT
TRGJ1/TRGJ2	hyperexpanded	TRGV8	CATWDTRSLYYKKLF	TGTGCCACCTGGGATACCAGGTCGCTTTATTATAAGAAACTCTTT
TRGJ1/TRGJ2	NA	TRGV2	CAHLGRAGANYYKKLF	TGTGCCCACCTGGGACGGGCCGGGGCGAATTATTATAAGAAACTCTTT
TRGJP1	NA	TRGV2	CATWDGRAFAGWFKIF	TGTGCCACCTGGGACGGGCGGGCGTTCGCTGGTTGGTTCAAGATATTT
TRGJ1/TRGJ2	NA	TRGV9	CALWEVSMKKLF	TGTGCCTTGTGGGAGGTGTCGATGAAGAAACTGTTC
TRGJP2	hyperexpanded	TRGV10	CAAWDSPHVRSDWIKTF	TGTGCTGCGTGGGATTCCCCCCATGTGCGTAGTGATTGGATCAAGACGTTT
TRGJ1/TRGJ2	few	TRGV9	CALWGGAMKKLF	TGTGCCTTGTGGGGAGGTGCGATGAAGAAACTCTTT
TRGJP1	NA	TRGV2	CAHLGRAGVTGWFKIF	TGTGCCCACCTGGGACGGGCGGGCGTCACTGGTTGGTTCAAGATATTT
TRGJP1	NA	TRGV10	CAAWDSPHGWFKIF	TGTGCTGCGTGGGATAGTCCACATGGTTGGTTCAAGATATTT
TRGJ1/TRGJ2	NA	TRGV9	CAVEAGYYKKLF	TGTGCTGTGGAGGCGGGTTATTATAAGAAACTCTTT
TRGJ1/TRGJ2	NA	TRGV10	CAAWGPGYKKLF	TGTGCTGCGTGGGGGCCCGGTTATAAGAAACTCTTT
TRGJ1/TRGJ2	once	TRGV2	CATWDGPKRGIDKKLF	TGTGCCACCTGGGACGGGCCTAAAAGAGGTATTGATAAGAAACTCTTT
TRGJ1/TRGJ2	NA	TRGV10	CAAWGLYKKLF	TGTGCTGCGTGGGGATTGTATAAGAAACTCTTT